This passage covers 31 T cell receptor beta chains from one sample sequenced in a study of blood T cells in healthy people across ages. The second PCR ran about 6 to 12 cycles with a sample-barcoded 5' primer and J-beta primers. MiXCR was run by TCRdb on the 5' RACE reads, yielding one entry per CDR3 protein. This table holds more than 1.4 million distinct CDR3 sequences, 42% found once. Sequenced material: blood. These TCRs come from a woman aged 18-35 years in good health.

The chain joins TRBV5-1 to TRBJ2-3, with unresolved D. With 0 bases removed from V and 8 bases from J, the gap between germline ends came to 22 bases. The CDR3 covers 17 residues. CDR1 is SGHRS and CDR2 is YFSETQ in the germline V gene. The CDR3 DNA reads TGCGCCAGCAGCTTGGCCAAAGCAGAGAGGTCCTGGGGTACGCAGTATTTT. The encoded protein is CASSLAKAERSWGTQYF.

In its sample, this clonotype was seen many times. The chain uses TRBV7-9 and TRBJ2-7; D is ambiguous. V shed 5 bases and J shed 0 bases, with 5 bases lying between them. This CDR3 is 12 amino acids long. Germline-derived CDR1 and CDR2 are SEHNR and FQNEAQ (reference sequence). The CDR3 spells CASSTDSYEQYF. The CDR3 nucleotides are TGTGCCAGCAGCACAGACTCCTACGAGCAGTACTTC.

This clonotype was counted a few times. The V and J genes are TRBV12-3 or TRBV12-4 and TRBJ1-2; 12 nucleotides align to TRBD1. CDR3 length equals 15 residues. Germline trimming cut 5 bases from V and 7 bases from J; bases unmatched to any gene: 8. The CDR3 sequence: CASSLGGTGGGGYTF. Here the CDR3 DNA reads TGTGCCAGCAGTCTCGGGGGGACAGGGGGCGGTGGCTACACCTTC.

V usage is TRBV20-1 and J usage is TRBJ2-5, with no clear D. This CDR3 has 14 amino acids. Trimming removed 2 bases from V and 1 base from J, with 11 bases in between. Germline V gene data show CDR1 as DFQATT and CDR2 as SNEGSKA (reference sequence). The CDR3 sequence is CSARSRSIQETQYF. The CDR3 DNA follows: TGCAGTGCTAGAAGCAGGTCCATCCAAGAGACCCAGTACTTC.

The rearrangement joins TRBV27 to TRBJ1-6; no definite D call. V shed 5 bases and J shed 4 bases, with 27 bases lying between them. Germline CDR1 MNHEY, CDR2 SMNVEV (reference sequence). The CDR3 extends over 20 amino acids. CDR3 sequence: CASSPSLSLGKNFYNSPLHF. CDR3 DNA: TGTGCCAGCAGTCCAAGTCTTTCTCTAGGGAAGAATTTTTATAATTCACCCCTCCACTTT.

Notes on this clonotype: Germline and junction disagree at one end, which may indicate a read error. This sequence joins TRBV6-5 and TRBJ1-2; 7 bases line up with TRBD1. The CDR3 has 14 amino acids. Germline CDR1 reads MNHEY; CDR2 reads SVGAGI. This CDR3 is CASLGGGWDYGYTF. CDR3 bases: TGTGCCAGCCTCGGAGGGGGCTGGGACTACGGCTACACCTTC.

This clonotype was detected only a few times. The gene calls are TRBV2 and TRBJ2-3, with TRBD1 identical over 10 bases. Trimming removed 7 bases from V and 0 bases from J; junction bases left unmatched: 4. Germline V gene lookup returns CDR1 SNHLY and CDR2 FYNNEI. CDR3 length: 15 residues. The DNA of the CDR3 is TGTGCCAGCATCTCGGGACAGGGGAGCACAGATACGCAGTATTTT. Translation: CASISGQGSTDTQYF.

CDR3 sequence reads: CASSPDLYSYNEQFF. DNA of the CDR3: TGCGCCAGCAGCCCCGACTTGTACTCCTACAATGAGCAGTTCTTC. The J gene is TRBJ2-1, the V gene TRBV5-1; D ambiguous. Trimming removed 4 bases at V and 0 bases at J, with 11 bases between. Germline CDR1 and CDR2: SGHRS and YFSETQ. CDR3 length: 15 residues.

The V gene is TRBV12-3 or TRBV12-4, the J gene TRBJ2-3; 9 nucleotides align to TRBD2. J lost 2 bases, V lost 7 bases, and 25 bases had no gene match. CDR3 length: 21 residues. Here the CDR3 reads CASTPTLAGRVGSSATDTQYF. In DNA, the CDR3 is TGTGCCAGCACCCCGACCCTAGCGGGGCGCGTCGGATCTAGTGCCACAGATACGCAGTATTTT.

This clonotype has only one observation. The gene calls are TRBV28 and TRBJ1-2; 7 bases fit TRBD1. The germline CDR1 and CDR2 sequences are MDHEN and SYDVKM. This CDR3 has 16 residues. The V and J ends lost 5 bases and 4 bases, in that order; junction bases with no gene match: 13. The DNA for the CDR3 is TGTGCCAGCAGTCCGGCGACAGGGAGAAAAGGCTATGGCTACACCTTC. Amino acid sequence: CASSPATGRKGYGYTF.

CDR3 DNA: TGTGCCACCAGTGATTTAAGGGACAGGGGCACAGATACGCAGTATTTT. Residues: CATSDLRDRGTDTQYF. The chain carries TRBV24-1 and TRBJ2-3, with 9 nucleotides matching TRBD1. V was clipped by 1 base and J by 1 base; unmatched bases: 2. The CDR3 has 16 residues. Germline loops: CDR1 KGHDR, CDR2 SFDVKD.

This clonotype was seen at least ten times. This rearrangement joins TRBV5-1 to TRBJ2-6; D uncertain. This CDR3 is built from 18 residues. The V end lost 1 base, the J end lost 1 base, and 15 bases lay between the germline ends. Germline lookup yields CDR1 SGHRS and CDR2 YFSETQ. CDR3 in DNA: TGCGCCAGCAGCTTGTCGGCGACCGCTACATCTGGGGCCAACGTCCTGACTTTC. Its protein product is CASSLSATATSGANVLTF.

In its sample, this clonotype was seen once. The chain employs TRBV7-8 and TRBJ2-3; perhaps TRBD2 as D (5 bases). Germline V gene lookup returns CDR1 SGHVS and CDR2 FQNEAQ. The CDR3 loop spans 14 amino acids. The V end was cut by 5 bases, the J end by 2 bases, with 11 bases between. The chain's CDR3 is CASSEGRSTDTQYF. CDR3 sequence (DNA): TGTGCCAGCAGCGAGGGAAGGTCCACAGATACGCAGTATTTT.

This clonotype was seen more than once but under ten times. CDR3 in DNA: TGTGCCAGCAGTGAAGAGGTGGGGAGCGTGTACAATGAGCAGTTCTTC. This codes for CASSEEVGSVYNEQFF. This sequence joins TRBV2 and TRBJ2-1; TRBD2 is a possible D gene (5 bases). This CDR3 comprises 16 residues. Trimming took off 1 base at V and 4 bases at J, with 14 bases between the two ends. Germline V gene sequence: CDR1 SNHLY, CDR2 FYNNEI. The whole variable domain, remainder taken from reference TRBV2 and TRBJ2-1, is EPEVTQTPSHQVTQMGQEVILRCVPISNHLYFYWYRQILGQKVEFLVSFYNNEISEKSEIFDDQFSVERPDGSNFTLKIRSTKLEDSAMYFCASSEEVGSVYNEQFFGPGTRLTVL.

The chain carries TRBV3-1 and TRBJ2-4; tentatively, D is TRBD1 or TRBD2 (5 bases each). Trimming removed 3 bases from V and 6 bases from J, with 15 bases in between. CDR3 length equals 15 residues. Germline values: CDR1 LGHDT, CDR2 YNNKEL (reference sequence). The CDR3 nucleotides are TGTGCCAGCAGCCAGCTGAAAGGGACCTCAAACATTCAGTACTTC. It specifies CASSQLKGTSNIQYF. Complete variable domain (other parts from reference TRBV3-1 and TRBJ2-4): DTAVSQTPKYLVTQMGNDKSIKCEQNLGHDTMYWYKQDSKKFLKIMFSYNNKELIINETVPNRFSPKSPDKAHLNLHINSLELGDSAVYFCASSQLKGTSNIQYFGAGTRLSVL.

This clonotype was counted between two and nine times. The rearrangement uses TRBV15 and TRBJ2-1, with D hard to call. CDR1 is LNHNV, CDR2 YYDKDF, per germline (reference sequence). This CDR3 is built from 15 residues. V was shortened by 1 base and J by 5 bases, with 12 bases between the two germline ends. The CDR3 sequence is CATSRAGPMDNEQFF. CDR3 bases: TGTGCCACCAGCAGAGCTGGGCCCATGGACAATGAGCAGTTCTTC.

The CDR3 region has the DNA TGTGCCAGCAGTCTCCTGTTAAACGGGAGGTATAGCACAGATACGCAGTATTTT. It specifies CASSLLLNGRYSTDTQYF. The V gene is TRBV27, the J gene TRBJ2-3, with 7 bases aligning to TRBD2. After removal of 5 bases from V and 0 bases from J, the junction contained 14 bases not matched to a gene. The CDR3 has 18 amino acids. Germline values: CDR1 MNHEY, CDR2 SMNVEV (reference sequence).

The J gene is TRBJ1-5, the V gene TRBV27; weak D call: TRBD1 (6 bases). The V and J ends lost 10 bases and 1 base respectively, with 14 bases between them. The CDR3 has 14 residues. Germline CDR1 and CDR2: MNHEY and SMNVEV (reference sequence). CDR3 sequence reads: CATALGQSNQPQHF. DNA of the CDR3: TGTGCCACTGCCCTCGGACAGAGCAATCAGCCCCAGCATTTT.

Written as DNA, the CDR3 is TGCAGTGCTACCCTACTAGCCGGAGGGGCAGATACGCAGTATTTT. This codes for CSATLLAGGADTQYF. The chain joins TRBV20-1 to TRBJ2-3, with D tentatively TRBD2 (6 bases). In germline, CDR1 is DFQATT, CDR2 SNEGSKA (reference sequence). The CDR3 is 15 amino acids. V gave up 4 bases and J gave up 4 bases, with 18 bases separating them.

J is TRBJ2-1 and V is TRBV20-1, with a weak D call TRBD2 (5 bases). The germline V gene encodes CDR1 DFQATT and CDR2 SNEGSKA (reference sequence). Trimming shortened V by 7 bases and J by 4 bases, and 17 bases separated the two germline ends. This CDR3 contains 14 residues. The CDR3 loop is CSGGLGSGYNEQFF. CDR3 DNA sequence: TGCAGTGGCGGCTTGGGGAGCGGATACAATGAGCAGTTCTTC.

The CDR3 is CASSHSPSQNIQYF. The DNA for the CDR3 is TGTGCCAGCAGCCATTCCCCTTCCCAAAACATTCAGTACTTC. V is TRBV3-1 and J is TRBJ2-4; D gene ambiguous. Germline-derived CDR1 and CDR2 are LGHDT and YNNKEL (reference sequence). The CDR3 length is 14 residues. The germline V and J ends were trimmed by 3 bases and 5 bases, with 11 bases remaining between them.

This sequence joins TRBV10-3 and TRBJ2-5, with TRBD1 identical over 10 bases. The J call may be in error: the DNA end matches TRBJ2-7 better. This CDR3 has 16 residues. Germline assignment: CDR1 ENHRY and CDR2 SYGVKD. In DNA, the CDR3 is TGTGCCATCAGTGAGGGAAGGGACAGGGGATCGTCCGAGCAGTACTTC. It is translated as CAISEGRDRGSSEQYF.

The J gene is TRBJ2-5, the V gene TRBV29-1; 13 nucleotides align to TRBD2. The J call may be incorrect, as the DNA end agrees better with TRBJ2-7. CDR1 is SQVTM and CDR2 is ANQGSEA in the germline V gene. The CDR3 sequence is 15 residues long. The CDR3 spells CSVIPGTSGIYEQYF. In DNA form, the CDR3 reads TGCAGCGTTATCCCCGGGACTAGCGGGATTTACGAGCAGTACTTC.

J is TRBJ2-7 and V is TRBV2; TRBD2 agrees at 10 bases. From germline, CDR1 is SNHLY and CDR2 FYNNEI. The CDR3 length is 15 residues. J gave up 3 bases and V 2 bases, and 4 bases lay outside the gene matches. The CDR3 region is CASSEMASGSYEQYF. The CDR3 bases are TGTGCCAGCAGTGAAATGGCTAGCGGGAGCTACGAGCAGTACTTC.

This chain uses TRBV27 with TRBJ2-2; D is possibly TRBD1 (5 bases). Germline V lookup: CDR1 MNHEY, CDR2 SMNVEV (reference sequence). V was trimmed by 3 bases and J by 6 bases, leaving 14 bases between them. There are 15 residues in the CDR3. This chain's CDR3 is CASSFGRATAGELFF. DNA for the CDR3: TGTGCCAGCAGTTTTGGCAGGGCTACGGCCGGGGAGCTGTTTTTT.

To note about this clonotype: One junction end disagrees with the germline gene, perhaps due to a read error. Here the CDR3 DNA reads TGTGCCAGCCATCATCCGGGGGGAGAGGCCCAGTACTTC. Residues: CASHHPGGEAQYF. This rearrangement joins TRBV7-6 to TRBJ2-5; 7 positions match TRBD2. Per germline, CDR1 SGHVS and CDR2 FNYEAQ. This CDR3 is built from 13 residues.

The rearrangement joins TRBV20-1 to TRBJ2-1; D might be TRBD1 or TRBD2, each matching 5 bases. The germline V gene has CDR1 DFQATT and CDR2 SNEGSKA (reference sequence). CDR3 size: 13 residues. The V and J ends lost 4 bases and 6 bases respectively, with 13 bases between them. The DNA of the CDR3 is TGCAGTGCTACCCCGGGACCGAGCAATGAGCAGTTCTTC. The encoded protein is CSATPGPSNEQFF.

This clonotype was found a few times. The J gene is TRBJ2-5, the V gene TRBV20-1, with 12 positions matching TRBD2. Germline CDR1 and CDR2: DFQATT and SNEGSKA (reference sequence). This CDR3 contains 16 residues. V shed 0 bases and J 2 bases; nucleotides not matched to a gene: 4. CDR3 in DNA: TGCAGTGCTAGAGATTGGACTAGCGGGGCTCAAGAGACCCAGTACTTC. Translation gives CSARDWTSGAQETQYF.

The rearrangement joins TRBV5-1 to TRBJ2-4, with 11 bases identical to TRBD2. The germline V gene encodes CDR1 SGHRS and CDR2 YFSETQ. The CDR3 length is 15 residues. The junction had 8 bases not matched to a gene; V was cut back by 4 bases and J by 8 bases. CDR3 protein: CASSINSGGAYIQYF. CDR3 DNA sequence: TGCGCCAGCAGCATCAATAGCGGGGGGGCATACATTCAGTACTTC.

This clonotype was detected ten times or more. The rearrangement joins TRBV24-1 to TRBJ2-7; TRBD1 is a possible D gene (5 bases). Per the germline V gene, CDR1 is KGHDR and CDR2 is SFDVKD. This CDR3 spans 13 amino acids. V lost 1 base and J 5 bases, leaving 8 bases between the germline ends. CDR3 coding DNA: TGTGCCACCAGTGATTTCCCAGGGCACGAGCAGTACTTC. It is translated as CATSDFPGHEQYF.

This clonotype was counted only a few times. The chain recombines TRBV20-1 with TRBJ2-5, with 11 bases that match TRBD2. V shed 0 bases, J shed 5 bases, and the junction held 5 bases outside the gene matches. This CDR3 is built from 15 residues. Germline CDR1 and CDR2: DFQATT and SNEGSKA (reference sequence). CDR3: CSARDSGGAGETQYF. DNA of the CDR3: TGCAGTGCTAGAGATAGCGGGGGGGCCGGCGAGACCCAGTACTTC.